One sample yielded the 27 T cell receptor beta chains listed below, sequenced in a study of CD4+ T cells in melanoma. Sequencing used immunoSEQ multiplex PCR; TCRdb keeps in-frame clones, though not all of them. Among around 100,000 clones, approximately 92% were seen once, and the ten largest hold roughly 3.5%. Sample: peripheral blood. All receptors come from a human donor with melanoma.

This chain uses TRBV4-2 with TRBJ2-3; tentatively, D is TRBD1 or TRBD2 (6 bases each). The CDR3 length is 15 residues. V lost 4 bases, J lost 2 bases, and 13 bases lay in between. In germline, CDR1 is LGHNA, CDR2 YNFKEQ. CDR3 residues: CASSRGAPFTDTQYF. The CDR3 nucleotides read TGTGCCAGCAGCCGGGGGGCCCCTTTCACAGATACGCAGTATTTT.

V usage is TRBV7-3 and J usage is TRBJ2-5, with D possibly TRBD2 on 6 matching bases. The V gene lost 5 bases and the J gene lost 1 base, with 8 bases spanning the gap. Germline loops: CDR1 SGHTA, CDR2 FQGTGA. The CDR3 length is 13 residues. The CDR3: CASSPGSQETQYF. CDR3 sequence (DNA): TGTGCCAGCAGCCCCGGGAGCCAAGAGACCCAGTACTTC.

This chain uses TRBV27 with TRBJ1-3; no reliable D call. Trimming took off 6 bases at V and 0 bases at J, with 9 bases between the two ends. The CDR3 is 14 residues long. The germline V gene encodes CDR1 MNHEY and CDR2 SMNVEV (reference sequence). CDR3: CASSRDPSGNTIYF. For the CDR3, the DNA is TGTGCCAGCAGCCGAGACCCCTCTGGAAACACCATATATTTT.

The chain joins TRBV5-4 to TRBJ1-3; D not certain. V gave up 0 bases and J gave up 0 bases, with 4 bases separating them. CDR1 is SGHNT, CDR2 YYREEE, per germline (reference sequence). The length of the CDR3 is 14 residues. The CDR3 loop reads CASSLAASGNTIYF. In DNA, the CDR3 is TGTGCCAGCAGCTTGGCGGCCTCTGGAAACACCATATATTTT.

This clone was picked up one time. The genes are TRBV28 and TRBJ2-4; 9 bases are a match to TRBD2. CDR3 length: 14 residues. CDR1 and CDR2 (germline): MDHEN, SYDVKM. Losses at the gene ends were 5 bases for V and 9 bases for J; bases not matched to a gene: 8. The CDR3 protein is CASSTLSGSGIQYF. In DNA form, the CDR3 reads TGTGCCAGCAGTACCCTTAGCGGGAGTGGCATTCAGTACTTC. Full variable domain (missing parts from reference TRBV28 and TRBJ2-4): DVKVTQSSRYLVKRTGEKVFLECVQDMDHENMFWYRQDPGLGLRLIYFSYDVKMKEKGDIPEGYSVSREKKERFSLILESASTNQTSMYLCASSTLSGSGIQYFGAGTRLSVL.

The gene calls are TRBV10-3 and TRBJ1-2; D is possibly TRBD1 (5 bases). Germline CDR1 ENHRY, CDR2 SYGVKD. Trimming removed 0 bases at V and 3 bases at J, with 14 bases between. The CDR3 length is 16 residues. The chain's CDR3 is CAISESTEARDYGYTF. The CDR3 bases are TGTGCCATCAGTGAGTCGACAGAGGCCAGGGACTATGGCTACACCTTC.

V is TRBV7-2 and J is TRBJ2-3; perhaps D is TRBD1 or TRBD2 (5 bases each). CDR1 is SGHTA, CDR2 FQGNSA, per germline. V was pared by 3 bases and J by 2 bases, with 12 bases between. The CDR3 has 15 amino acids. For the CDR3, the DNA is TGTGCCAGCAGCTTCCGGGACGGAAACACAGATACGCAGTATTTT. This sequence encodes CASSFRDGNTDTQYF. Complete variable domain (other parts from reference TRBV7-2 and TRBJ2-3): GAGVSQSPSNKVTEKGKDVELRCDPISGHTALYWYRQSLGQGLEFLIYFQGNSAPDKSGLPSDRFSAERTGGSVSTLTIQRTQQEDSAVYLCASSFRDGNTDTQYFGPGTRLTVL.

CDR3 protein: CASSQVSSGRAEQFF. CDR3 nucleotides: TGTGCCAGCAGCCAAGTCTCTAGCGGGAGGGCCGAGCAGTTCTTC. The chain combines TRBV14 with TRBJ2-1; 12 bases map to TRBD2. The trim removed 1 base at V and 10 bases at J, leaving 5 bases unmatched. Germline V lookup: CDR1 SGHDN, CDR2 FVKESK. The CDR3 length is 15 residues.

The chain joins TRBV4-3 to TRBJ1-1, with a possible D match to TRBD1 (5 bases). The V and J ends lost 2 bases and 5 bases respectively, with 18 bases between them. CDR3 size: 16 residues. Germline V gives CDR1 LGHNA, CDR2 YSLEER. The CDR3 spells CASSQSQGRGWTEAFF. Written as DNA, the CDR3 is TGCGCCAGCAGCCAAAGCCAGGGACGGGGGTGGACTGAAGCTTTCTTT.

This clone qualifies as large. The chain combines TRBV19 with TRBJ2-7; a possible D gene is TRBD1 (6 bases). The V gene's germline CDR1 is LNHDA and CDR2 SQIVND (reference sequence). CDR3 length: 14 residues. Trimming took off 3 bases at V and 5 bases at J, with 14 bases between the two ends. CDR3 sequence (DNA): TGTGCCAGTAGTATCGGTTCAGGGGCTAACGAGCAGTACTTC. Translated, it gives CASSIGSGANEQYF.

The chain combines TRBV4-3 with TRBJ2-3; 7 bases are shared with TRBD1. The V gene's germline CDR1 is LGHNA and CDR2 YSLEER. The CDR3 has 14 amino acids. Losses at the gene ends were 3 bases for V and 4 bases for J; bases not matched to a gene: 4. CDR3 in amino acids: CASSQQGDSDTQYF. CDR3 in DNA: TGCGCCAGCAGCCAGCAGGGGGATTCAGATACGCAGTATTTT.

The table lists this clone with a count of one. This rearrangement joins TRBV7-2 to TRBJ2-5, with D perhaps matching TRBD2 (5 bases). Germline V CDR1 and CDR2: SGHTA, FQGNSA. The CDR3 has 17 amino acids. Trimming removed 3 bases at V and 1 base at J, with 18 bases between. The CDR3 sequence is CASSFLPVAGRQETQYF. The CDR3 bases are TGTGCCAGCAGCTTTCTACCCGTGGCGGGTCGCCAAGAGACCCAGTACTTC.

The J gene is TRBJ2-1, the V gene TRBV11-2; 9 positions agree with TRBD2. Germline V lookup: CDR1 SGHAT, CDR2 FQNNGV. V trimming: 0 bases; J trimming: 4 bases; junction bases outside the gene matches: 7. The CDR3 spans 17 residues. The CDR3 DNA reads as TGTGCCAGCAGCTTAGATCTAAGCGGGGGGCTTTACAATGAGCAGTTCTTC. It translates to CASSLDLSGGLYNEQFF.

This sequence joins TRBV15 and TRBJ1-4, with a weak D call TRBD1 (6 bases). The CDR3 loop spans 16 amino acids. With 5 bases removed from V and 5 bases from J, the gap between germline ends came to 18 bases. The V gene's germline CDR1 is LNHNV and CDR2 YYDKDF (reference sequence). This CDR3 is CATSPQRWTANEKLFF. CDR3 coding DNA: TGTGCCACCAGCCCCCAAAGGTGGACAGCCAATGAAAAACTGTTTTTT. Full variable domain (remainder filled in from reference TRBV15 and TRBJ1-4): DAMVIQNPRYQVTQFGKPVTLSCSQTLNHNVMYWYQQKSSQAPKLLFHYYDKDFNNEADTPDNFQSRRPNTSFCFLDIRSPGLGDTAMYLCATSPQRWTANEKLFFGSGTQLSVL.

This chain joins TRBV4-2 and TRBJ2-1; D is ambiguous. Trimming pared 1 base from V and 5 bases from J, leaving 9 bases between. CDR1 is LGHNA, CDR2 YNFKEQ, per germline. The CDR3 runs to 14 residues. DNA for the CDR3: TGTGCCAGCAGCCAAGGGCAGCAGAACAATGAGCAGTTCTTC. The encoded protein is CASSQGQQNNEQFF.

In its sample, this clone was seen a few times. The chain links TRBV19 to TRBJ1-6; no definite D call. V lost 7 bases to trimming and J lost 9 bases, with 10 bases between them. This CDR3 contains 12 residues. The V gene's germline CDR1 is LNHDA and CDR2 SQIVND (reference sequence). The CDR3 loop is CASNSASSPLHF. The CDR3 DNA sequence: TGTGCCAGTAACTCAGCTAGTTCACCCCTCCACTTT.

The chain uses TRBV7-2 and TRBJ2-1, with a possible D match to TRBD2 (5 bases). CDR1 and CDR2 (germline): SGHTA, FQGNSA. This CDR3 has 14 amino acids. The V end lost 6 bases, the J end lost 4 bases, and 13 bases lay between the germline ends. The CDR3 sequence: CASRPPTNYNEQFF. CDR3 in DNA: TGTGCCAGCAGACCTCCGACTAATTACAATGAGCAGTTCTTC.

The rearrangement uses TRBV5-1 and TRBJ2-5, with a possible D match to TRBD1 (6 bases). The CDR3 is 15 amino acids. V shed 4 bases and J shed 3 bases, with 16 bases lying between them. Germline V gene lookup returns CDR1 SGHRS and CDR2 YFSETQ. The DNA for the CDR3 is TGCGCCAGCAGCGTCGCCGGGACAAGGGAAGAGACCCAGTACTTC. The encoded protein is CASSVAGTREETQYF.

The chain joins TRBV7-2 to TRBJ2-1, with 8 bases lining up with TRBD2. The CDR3 contains 16 residues. Trimming took 7 bases from V and 6 from J; bases not matched to a gene: 14. Germline CDR1 reads SGHTA; CDR2 reads FQGNSA. CDR3 residues: CASISILAGVGNEQFF. In nucleotides, the CDR3 is TGTGCCAGCATTTCCATTCTAGCGGGTGTCGGCAATGAGCAGTTCTTC.

This chain connects TRBV7-9 to TRBJ1-1; a weak D match, TRBD1 (6 bases). Trimming removed 1 base at V and 5 bases at J, with 14 bases between. Germline CDR1 and CDR2: SEHNR and FQNEAQ (reference sequence). The CDR3 is made up of 15 amino acids. Here the CDR3 DNA reads TGTGCCAGCAGCTTAGTTGTAGGGGGTTATACTGAAGCTTTCTTT. Translated, it gives CASSLVVGGYTEAFF.

The chain recombines TRBV11-2 with TRBJ1-6; 10 bases map to TRBD1. The CDR3 has 15 amino acids. Germline V gene data show CDR1 as SGHAT and CDR2 as FQNNGV. With 6 bases clipped from V and 10 bases from J, the junction kept 9 bases outside the gene matches. The CDR3: CASRMPGTGDSPLHF. CDR3 in DNA: TGTGCCAGCAGAATGCCCGGGACAGGGGACTCACCCCTCCACTTT.

J is TRBJ2-7 and V is TRBV6-1; 8 bases map to TRBD1. Germline V CDR1 and CDR2: MNHNS, SASEGT. Trimming removed 7 bases from V and 0 bases from J; junction bases left unmatched: 5. This CDR3 region has 14 residues. DNA for the CDR3: TGTGCCAGCAAAAGGACAGGGACCTCCTACGAGCAGTACTTC. Translation: CASKRTGTSYEQYF.

The chain carries TRBV2 and TRBJ2-2, with D possibly being TRBD2 (6 bases). Germline V gene sequence: CDR1 SNHLY, CDR2 FYNNEI. The V gene lost 5 bases and the J gene lost 6 bases, with 7 bases spanning the gap. The CDR3 totals 12 residues. The CDR3 nucleotides read TGTGCCAGCAGTAGGGAGGCCGGGGAGCTGTTTTTT. This codes for CASSREAGELFF. Using reference TRBV2 and TRBJ2-2 for the parts outside the CDR3, the full variable domain is EPEVTQTPSHQVTQMGQEVILRCVPISNHLYFYWYRQILGQKVEFLVSFYNNEISEKSEIFDDQFSVERPDGSNFTLKIRSTKLEDSAMYFCASSREAGELFFGEGSRLTVL.

The chain couples TRBV5-3 to TRBJ1-6; a possible D gene is TRBD1 (6 bases). TRBV5-3 is annotated as an ORF whose role is uncertain. Trimming cost V 1 base and J 12 bases, with 17 bases left between them. The CDR3 is 15 amino acids. This CDR3 reads CARSLYSHRVLPLHF. CDR3 nucleotides: TGTGCCAGAAGCTTGTATTCCCACAGGGTTTTACCCCTCCACTTT.

The chain employs TRBV6-5 and TRBJ2-7; 9 positions match TRBD1. CDR3 size: 14 residues. The ends lost 6 bases at V and 1 base at J; junction bases unmatched: 4. CDR1 is MNHEY and CDR2 is SVGAGI in the germline V gene. CDR3 loop: CASRSGQGSYEQYF. The CDR3 DNA follows: TGTGCCAGCAGGTCGGGACAGGGTTCCTACGAGCAGTACTTC.

The rearrangement links TRBV5-1 to TRBJ2-7; the D call may be TRBD1 or TRBD2 (6 bases each). CDR1 and CDR2 from the germline V gene are SGHRS and YFSETQ. The CDR3 contains 15 residues. Deletions cut 6 bases from V and 1 base from J, with 17 bases between. The CDR3: CASTEGGYLSYEQYF. The CDR3 DNA reads TGCGCCAGCACCGAAGGGGGGTATCTATCCTACGAGCAGTACTTC.

The chain employs TRBV4-3 and TRBJ2-7; no clear D gene. Trimming shortened V by 0 bases and J by 0 bases, and 6 bases separated the two germline ends. The length of the CDR3 is 14 residues. Germline lookup yields CDR1 LGHNA and CDR2 YSLEER. The DNA for the CDR3 is TGCGCCAGCAGCCAAGATCTGAGCTCCTACGAGCAGTACTTC. Protein: CASSQDLSSYEQYF.